A selection of T cell receptor beta chains follows, all from one sample in a study of T cell repertoires in cytomegalovirus infection. From the reads, TCRdb called clonotypes with MiXCR, one entry per CDR3 protein. Of approximately 290,000 distinct CDR3 sequences in the sample, more than 20% were seen once. Sequenced material: PBMCs. These receptors were obtained from a human donor in good health (CMV status not recorded). Some clones in this sample may be carry-over from other donors' samples. Each CDR3 is given with its conserved first and last residue. The D gene is left open where the match is weak. The size field is filled for only some rows; it gives once, few, many or a size class.

clone_size j_call v_call d_call cdr3_aa cdr3_nt
many TRBJ1-2 TRBV28 - CASSVTALLGYTF TGTGCCAGCAGTGTCACAGCACTGTTGGGCTACACCTTC
- TRBJ1-2 TRBV28 TRBD1 CASSSSDRGWSYTF TGTGCCAGCAGTTCCTCGGACAGGGGCTGGAGCTACACCTTC
many TRBJ1-2 TRBV7-2 - CASSSGRVNYGYTF TGTGCCAGCAGCTCGGGACGGGTCAACTATGGCTACACCTTC
many TRBJ2-2 TRBV11-3 - CASSLRDTGELFF TGTGCCAGCAGCTTAAGGGACACCGGGGAGCTGTTTTTT
- TRBJ1-2 TRBV29-1 - CSVEGSGYGYTF TGCAGCGTTGAGGGCAGCGGCTATGGCTACACCTTC
few TRBJ1-6 TRBV28 - CASSFGSHNNSPLHF TGTGCCAGCAGTTTTGGCAGTCACAATAATTCACCCCTCCACTTT
few TRBJ2-7 TRBV6-6 - CASSSQGVSYEQYF TGTGCCAGCAGTAGCCAGGGAGTTAGCTACGAGCAGTACTTC
- TRBJ2-2 TRBV6-6 TRBD2 CATYWTSGRAGELFF TGTGCCACCTACTGGACTAGCGGGAGGGCCGGGGAGCTGTTTTTT
- TRBJ2-5 TRBV5-4 TRBD2 CASNPNDGRETQYF TGTGCCAGCAACCCAAACGACGGGAGGGAGACCCAGTACTTC
- TRBJ1-5 TRBV20-1 - CSATQGASYSNQPQHF TGCAGTGCCACCCAAGGAGCCAGTTATAGCAATCAGCCCCAGCATTTT
many TRBJ1-5 TRBV7-2 - CASSSPTRQPQHF TGTGCCAGCAGCTCCCCTACCAGGCAGCCCCAGCATTTT
- TRBJ1-5 TRBV6-6 - CASSYFSGSNQPQHF TGTGCCAGCAGTTACTTCTCGGGTAGCAATCAGCCCCAGCATTTT
few TRBJ2-7 TRBV6-5 - CASSAMGTQGEQYF TGTGCCAGCAGTGCCATGGGCACCCAGGGCGAGCAGTACTTC
- TRBJ2-3 TRBV6-1 - CASSEVGTQYF TGTGCCAGCAGTGAGGTTGGTACGCAGTATTTT
many TRBJ1-1 TRBV7-2 - CASSLWTKNTEAFF TGTGCCAGCAGCCTATGGACGAAGAACACTGAAGCTTTCTTT
- TRBJ2-7 TRBV29-1 TRBD2 CSVGGTSGLSSYEQYF TGCAGCGTTGGAGGGACTAGCGGGCTGAGCTCCTACGAGCAGTACTTC
- TRBJ1-1 TRBV5-4 TRBD1 CASSITGTGVGNTEAFF TGTGCCAGCAGCATAACCGGGACAGGGGTGGGGAACACTGAAGCTTTCTTT
- TRBJ2-1 TRBV28 TRBD2 CASSLRGAGVRYNEQFF TGTGCCAGCAGTCTCCGGGGAGCGGGAGTGAGATACAATGAGCAGTTCTTC
many TRBJ2-3 TRBV24-1 TRBD2 CATSVSAGGSDTQYF TGTGCCACCAGTGTATCAGCGGGAGGCTCAGATACGCAGTATTTT
few TRBJ2-1 TRBV7-2 TRBD2 CASSLLGLAVGEQFF TGTGCCAGCAGCCTCCTGGGACTAGCGGTAGGGGAGCAGTTCTTC
- TRBJ2-2 TRBV11-3 TRBD1 CASSGPGTGGTGELFF TGTGCCAGCAGCGGGCCCGGGACAGGGGGGACCGGGGAGCTGTTTTTT
few TRBJ1-1 TRBV27 TRBD1 CASSTRQGAVAFF TGTGCCAGCAGTACTCGACAGGGGGCTGTAGCTTTCTTT
few TRBJ2-1 TRBV2 TRBD2 CASSALTSDEQFF TGTGCCAGCAGTGCGCTGACTAGCGATGAGCAGTTCTTC